The clone carrying this T cell receptor (beta chain) is a singleton in its sample. Methods used by the authors: Reference gene primer amplification yielded estimated nucleated cell counts. Repertoires were generated with immunoSEQ multiplex PCR, while TCRdb's copy carries only in-frame clones and drops some. That table gives V, J and clone size, and the DNA gave D and trimming. The profile covers fewer than 70,000 clones, with around 89% appearing a single time and approximately 2.7% taken by the ten largest. These data originate in a study of blood T cell repertoires in COVID-19. Study details: Samples came from the United States, Italy and Spain, spanning acute and convalescent COVID-19. Sources were T cells, B-cell-depleted T cells, or PBMCs; the material itself was cDNA or gDNA.

Germline V gives CDR1 SGHVS, CDR2 FQNEAQ. Trimming took 2 bases from V and 3 from J, leaving 11 bases between them. The CDR3 covers 15 residues. What was sequenced was peripheral blood. The gene calls are TRBV7-8 and TRBJ1-5; D may be TRBD1 (6 bases). This TCR was recovered from a man aged 45 to 65 with acute or convalescent COVID-19. This CDR3 is CASSLSRTANQPQHF. DNA for the CDR3: TGTGCCAGCAGCTTATCACGGACAGCCAATCAGCCCCAGCATTTT.